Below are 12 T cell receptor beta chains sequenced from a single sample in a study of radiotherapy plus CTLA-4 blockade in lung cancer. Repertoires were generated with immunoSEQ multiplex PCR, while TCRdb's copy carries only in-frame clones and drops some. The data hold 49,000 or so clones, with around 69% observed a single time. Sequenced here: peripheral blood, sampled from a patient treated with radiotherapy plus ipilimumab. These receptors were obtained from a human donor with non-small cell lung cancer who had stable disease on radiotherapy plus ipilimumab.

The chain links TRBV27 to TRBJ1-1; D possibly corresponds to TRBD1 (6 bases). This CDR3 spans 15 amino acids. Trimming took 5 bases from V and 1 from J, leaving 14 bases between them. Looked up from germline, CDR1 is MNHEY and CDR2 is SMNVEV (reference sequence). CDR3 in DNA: TGTGCCAGCAGTAGACAGGTTTTCGCGAACACTGAAGCTTTCTTT. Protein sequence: CASSRQVFANTEAFF.

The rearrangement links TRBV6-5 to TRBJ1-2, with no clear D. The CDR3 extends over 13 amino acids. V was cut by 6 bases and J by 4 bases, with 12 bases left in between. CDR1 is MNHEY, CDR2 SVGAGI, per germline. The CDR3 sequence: CASRETTRYGYTF. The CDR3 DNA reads TGTGCCAGCAGGGAGACTACCCGCTATGGCTACACCTTC.

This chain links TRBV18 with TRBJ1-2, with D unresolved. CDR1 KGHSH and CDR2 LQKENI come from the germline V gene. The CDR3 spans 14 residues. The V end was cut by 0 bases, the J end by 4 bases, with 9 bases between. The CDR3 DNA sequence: TGTGCCAGCTCACCACCAGGGTCCGTCTATGGCTACACCTTC. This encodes CASSPPGSVYGYTF.

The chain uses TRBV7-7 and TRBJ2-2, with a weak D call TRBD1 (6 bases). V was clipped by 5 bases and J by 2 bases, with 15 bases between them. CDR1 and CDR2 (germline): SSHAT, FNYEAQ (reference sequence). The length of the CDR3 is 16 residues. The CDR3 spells CASSPGRTVNTGELFF. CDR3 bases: TGTGCCAGCAGCCCCGGGCGGACAGTTAACACCGGGGAGCTGTTTTTT. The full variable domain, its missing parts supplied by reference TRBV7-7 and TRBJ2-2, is GAGVSQSPRYKVTKRGQDVTLRCDPISSHATLYWYQQALGQGPEFLTYFNYEAQPDKSGLPSDRFSAERPEGSISTLTIQRTEQRDSAMYRCASSPGRTVNTGELFFGEGSRLTVL.

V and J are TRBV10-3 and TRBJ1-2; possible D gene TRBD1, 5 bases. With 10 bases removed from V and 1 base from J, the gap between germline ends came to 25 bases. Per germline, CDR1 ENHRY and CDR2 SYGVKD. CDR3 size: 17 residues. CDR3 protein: CATRRRALGQNNYGYTF. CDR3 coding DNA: TGTGCCACCCGAAGGCGGGCCCTGGGGCAAAATAACTATGGCTACACCTTC.

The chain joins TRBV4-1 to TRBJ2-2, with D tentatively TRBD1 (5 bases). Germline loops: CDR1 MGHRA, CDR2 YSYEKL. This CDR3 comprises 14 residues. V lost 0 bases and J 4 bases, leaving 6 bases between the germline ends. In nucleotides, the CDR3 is TGCGCCAGCAGCCAAGAGGGGCCCACCGGGGAGCTGTTTTTT. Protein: CASSQEGPTGELFF.

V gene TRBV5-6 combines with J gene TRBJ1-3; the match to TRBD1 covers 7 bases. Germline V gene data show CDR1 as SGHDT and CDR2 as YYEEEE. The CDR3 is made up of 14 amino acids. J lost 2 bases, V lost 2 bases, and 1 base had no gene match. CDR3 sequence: CASSFTGAGNTIYF. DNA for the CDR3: TGTGCCAGCAGCTTCACAGGGGCTGGAAACACCATATATTTT.

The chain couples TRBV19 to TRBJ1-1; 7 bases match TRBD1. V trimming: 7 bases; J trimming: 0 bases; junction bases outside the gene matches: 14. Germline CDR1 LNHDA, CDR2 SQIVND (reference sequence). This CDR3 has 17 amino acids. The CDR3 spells CASTLPIPGQLNTEAFF. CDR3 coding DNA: TGTGCCAGTACCCTACCTATACCGGGACAGCTGAACACTGAAGCTTTCTTT.

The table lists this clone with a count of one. The DNA for the CDR3 is TGTGCCAGCACCCCTACCGGCAGGGGACGCGGCAATGAGCAGTTCTTC. It yields the protein CASTPTGRGRGNEQFF. J is TRBJ2-1 and V is TRBV28, with a possible D match to TRBD1 (6 bases). CDR3 length: 16 residues. Per the germline V gene, CDR1 is MDHEN and CDR2 is SYDVKM. The V gene lost 7 bases and the J gene lost 6 bases, with 22 bases spanning the gap.

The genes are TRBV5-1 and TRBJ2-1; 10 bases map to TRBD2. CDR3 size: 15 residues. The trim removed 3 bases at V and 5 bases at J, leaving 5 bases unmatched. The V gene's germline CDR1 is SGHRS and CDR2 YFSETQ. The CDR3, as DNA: TGCGCCAGCAGCTATCTAGCGGGGGCCAACAATGAGCAGTTCTTC. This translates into CASSYLAGANNEQFF.

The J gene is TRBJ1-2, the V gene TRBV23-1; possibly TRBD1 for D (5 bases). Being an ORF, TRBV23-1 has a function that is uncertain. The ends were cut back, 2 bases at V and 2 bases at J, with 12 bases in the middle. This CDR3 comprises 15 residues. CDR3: CASSQQGHPNYGYTF. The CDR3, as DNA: TGCGCCAGCAGTCAACAGGGCCATCCAAACTATGGCTACACCTTC.

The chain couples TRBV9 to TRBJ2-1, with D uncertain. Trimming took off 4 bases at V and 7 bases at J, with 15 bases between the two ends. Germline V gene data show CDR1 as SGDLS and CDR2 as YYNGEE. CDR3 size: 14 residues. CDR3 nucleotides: TGTGCCAGCAGCCCCCGGATAAAGAAGAATGAGCAGTTCTTC. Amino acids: CASSPRIKKNEQFF.